The 21 T cell receptor beta chains given below trace back to one sample, sequenced in a study of blood T cell repertoires in COVID-19. Using immunoSEQ multiplex PCR, the repertoire was profiled, and TCRdb retains in-frame clones only, with some absent. In the table there are 85,000 to 130,000 clones, 65% to 75% of which are singletons. Sample: peripheral blood. The receptors derive from a human donor with acute or convalescent COVID-19. The donor label of this sample is uncertain.

The count of this clone is one. This chain connects TRBV10-1 to TRBJ1-1; 8 nucleotides agree with TRBD1. Per the germline V gene, CDR1 is WNHNN and CDR2 is SYGVQD (reference sequence). Trimming took 8 bases from V and 5 from J; bases not matched to a gene: 7. The CDR3 totals 13 residues. In DNA form, the CDR3 reads TGCGCCAGCGGCAGGGGGCCTGGGACTGAAGCTTTCTTT. It codes for CASGRGPGTEAFF.

The CDR3: CASSPRQGTNEQYF. The CDR3 DNA reads TGTGCCAGCAGCCCGCGACAGGGAACGAACGAGCAGTACTTC. The chain employs TRBV6-5 and TRBJ2-7, with TRBD1 identical over 7 bases. CDR3 length: 14 amino acids. V was clipped by 6 bases and J by 5 bases; unmatched bases: 10. Germline CDR1 is MNHEY and CDR2 is SVGAGI.

The V and J genes are TRBV3-1 (or the pseudogene TRBV3-2) and TRBJ2-1; 9 nucleotides align to TRBD1. The CDR3 has 16 amino acids. Germline CDR1 LGHDT, CDR2 YNNKEL (reference sequence). V shed 0 bases and J 6 bases; nucleotides not matched to a gene: 6. The CDR3: CASSQEGTGKANEQFF. The CDR3 nucleotides are TGTGCCAGCAGCCAAGAAGGGACAGGGAAGGCCAATGAGCAGTTCTTC.

This clone was observed a few times. V gene TRBV10-2 combines with J gene TRBJ2-1, with TRBD2 matching 9 bases. The V gene's germline CDR1 is WSHSY and CDR2 SAAADI. V trimming: 3 bases; J trimming: 2 bases; junction bases outside the gene matches: 5. This CDR3 is 16 amino acids long. CDR3 amino acids: CASSDWLAGTYNEQFF. The CDR3 nucleotides read TGCGCCAGCAGTGATTGGCTAGCGGGGACCTACAATGAGCAGTTCTTC.

The V and J genes are TRBV5-4 and TRBJ2-1; possible D gene TRBD2, 6 bases. The CDR3 runs 15 residues. Germline V lookup: CDR1 SGHNT, CDR2 YYREEE (reference sequence). Trimming removed 1 base from V and 4 bases from J, with 12 bases in between. The CDR3 region has the DNA TGTGCCAGCAGCTTGCGGGGGAAAGGGTACAATGAGCAGTTCTTC. This translates into CASSLRGKGYNEQFF.

The CDR3 reads CASSQGEGWDSPLHF. For the CDR3, the DNA is TGTGCCAGCAGCCAAGGGGAGGGCTGGGATTCACCCCTCCACTTT. The chain uses TRBV4-2 and TRBJ1-6; unclear D gene. With 1 base removed from V and 8 bases from J, the gap between germline ends came to 12 bases. Germline V lookup: CDR1 LGHNA, CDR2 YNFKEQ. The CDR3 has 15 residues.

This clone occurred once. This chain joins TRBV2 and TRBJ1-2; D not certain. CDR1 is SNHLY and CDR2 is FYNNEI in the germline V gene. The CDR3 spans 13 residues. With 10 bases removed from V and 4 bases from J, the gap between germline ends came to 16 bases. The CDR3 sequence: CANTPSPVYGYTF. CDR3 DNA sequence: TGTGCCAATACCCCGTCGCCAGTCTATGGCTACACCTTC.

The rearrangement uses TRBV4-1 and TRBJ1-6; the D gene is possibly TRBD1 (6 bases). The length of the CDR3 is 17 residues. Trimming stripped 4 bases from V and 9 bases from J, with 22 bases between. The V gene's germline CDR1 is MGHRA and CDR2 YSYEKL. The CDR3 nucleotides read TGCGCCAGCAGCCTCCTCGGGAAAGGGGGACGGGGTTCACCCCTCCACTTT. Translating it yields CASSLLGKGGRGSPLHF.

This sequence joins TRBV28 and TRBJ1-1; D gene ambiguous. Germline V gene data show CDR1 as MDHEN and CDR2 as SYDVKM. This CDR3 is 15 amino acids long. The ends were cut back, 6 bases at V and 4 bases at J, with 18 bases in the middle. CDR3 amino acids: CASREEDRLGTEAFF. In nucleotides, the CDR3 is TGTGCCAGCAGGGAAGAAGACCGCCTAGGCACTGAAGCTTTCTTT.

The chain couples TRBV5-1 to TRBJ2-6; the D is unclear. V shed 3 bases and J shed 2 bases, with 6 bases lying between them. This CDR3 spans 14 amino acids. Germline CDR1 SGHRS, CDR2 YFSETQ. The CDR3 nucleotides are TGCGCCAGCAGCTCTATTACTGGGGCCAACGTCCTGACTTTC. It encodes CASSSITGANVLTF.

CDR3 loop: CASSLQGIPYEQYF. CDR3 DNA sequence: TGTGCCAGCAGTTTACAGGGAATTCCCTACGAGCAGTACTTC. The rearrangement uses TRBV27 and TRBJ2-7, with D possibly TRBD1 on 5 matching bases. Per germline, CDR1 MNHEY and CDR2 SMNVEV (reference sequence). V gave up 2 bases and J gave up 2 bases, with 10 bases separating them. The CDR3 has 14 residues.

The chain links TRBV18 to TRBJ2-7; 8 positions match TRBD1. The germline CDR1 and CDR2 sequences are KGHSH and LQKENI. V dropped 0 bases and J dropped 4; count of bases not matched to a gene: 8. The CDR3 has 16 residues. The chain's CDR3 is CASSPPNDRGRYEQYF. The CDR3 region has the DNA TGTGCCAGCTCACCACCGAATGACAGGGGAAGATACGAGCAGTACTTC. The variable domain in full, completed from reference TRBV18 and TRBJ2-7, reads NAGVMQNPRHLVRRRGQEARLRCSPMKGHSHVYWYRQLPEEGLKFMVYLQKENIIDESGMPKERFSAEFPKEGPSILRIQQVVRGDSAAYFCASSPPNDRGRYEQYFGPGTRLTVT.

The chain has TRBV5-6 and TRBJ2-1; 9 bases are shared with TRBD2. Germline V gene lookup returns CDR1 SGHDT and CDR2 YYEEEE. Unmatched junction bases numbered 11, after V lost 4 bases and J lost 0 bases. CDR3 size: 18 residues. CDR3 loop: CASSLGLAGISSYNEQFF. The CDR3 DNA reads as TGTGCCAGCAGCCTGGGGCTAGCGGGAATTAGCTCCTACAATGAGCAGTTCTTC. Complete variable domain (other parts from reference TRBV5-6 and TRBJ2-1): DAGVTQSPTHLIKTRGQQVTLRCSPKSGHDTVSWYQQALGQGPQFIFQYYEEEERQRGNFPDRFSGHQFPNYSSELNVNALLLGDSALYLCASSLGLAGISSYNEQFFGPGTRLTVL.

In nucleotides, the CDR3 is TGTGCCAGCAGTGAATTGGGAGGGGCACGCACAGATACGCAGTATTTT. Its protein is CASSELGGARTDTQYF. The chain links TRBV6-1 to TRBJ2-3, with 7 bases matching TRBD2. This CDR3 is 16 amino acids long. V shed 2 bases, J shed 1 base, and the junction held 6 bases outside the gene matches. The germline gives CDR1 MNHNS, CDR2 SASEGT.

The V call is TRBV21-1, the J call TRBJ2-7; the tabulated D call, TRBD2, remains unverified against the DNA. TRBV21-1 is recorded as a pseudogene. CDR3 length: 17 residues. The CDR3 loop is CASSKAPTSGTTYEQYF. As DNA, the CDR3 is TGTGCCAGCAGCAAAGCGCCGACTAGCGGGACTACCTACGAGCAGTACTTC.

This chain joins TRBV30 and TRBJ1-1; the D gene is possibly TRBD1 (6 bases). Germline values: CDR1 GTSNPN, CDR2 SVGIG (reference sequence). Trimming pared 2 bases from V and 4 bases from J, leaving 17 bases between. This CDR3 has 15 residues. The chain's CDR3 is CAWSHRTARSTEAFF. DNA of the CDR3: TGTGCCTGGAGTCACCGGACAGCTAGGAGCACTGAAGCTTTCTTT. Together with reference TRBV30 and TRBJ1-1, the CDR3 gives the full variable domain: SQTIHQWPATLVQPVGSPLSLECTVEGTSNPNLYWYRQAAGRGLQLLFYSVGIGQISSEVPQNLSASRPQDRQFILSSKKLLLSDSGFYLCAWSHRTARSTEAFFGQGTRLTVV.

The chain combines TRBV18 with TRBJ1-1, with D possibly TRBD1 on 6 matching bases. Germline lookup yields CDR1 KGHSH and CDR2 LQKENI. This CDR3 is 14 amino acids long. Trimming stripped 1 base from V and 1 base from J, with 7 bases between. For the CDR3, the DNA is TGTGCCAGCTCACCACTGGGACAGAACACTGAAGCTTTCTTT. This sequence encodes CASSPLGQNTEAFF. Filled out from reference TRBV18 and TRBJ1-1, the complete variable domain reads NAGVMQNPRHLVRRRGQEARLRCSPMKGHSHVYWYRQLPEEGLKFMVYLQKENIIDESGMPKERFSAEFPKEGPSILRIQQVVRGDSAAYFCASSPLGQNTEAFFGQGTRLTVV.

The V gene is TRBV7-2, the J gene TRBJ2-1; 7 bases line up with TRBD1. In germline, CDR1 is SGHTA, CDR2 FQGNSA. This CDR3 spans 14 amino acids. V gave up 1 base and J gave up 7 bases; unmatched junction bases: 4. The CDR3 reads CASSLELQGNEQFF. Here the CDR3 DNA reads TGTGCCAGCAGCTTAGAGCTACAGGGGAATGAGCAGTTCTTC.

The chain carries TRBV27 and TRBJ1-1; D may be TRBD1 (6 bases). The CDR3 sequence is 10 residues long. V dropped 7 bases and J dropped 6 bases, with 6 bases sitting between them. Germline CDR1 and CDR2: MNHEY and SMNVEV (reference sequence). CDR3 DNA: TGTGCCAGCAAGGGGGCTGAAGCTTTCTTT. As protein: CASKGAEAFF.

The genes are TRBV19 and TRBJ1-5; D gene ambiguous. The length of the CDR3 is 12 residues. Trimming took off 4 bases at V and 6 bases at J, with 7 bases between the two ends. The V gene's germline CDR1 is LNHDA and CDR2 SQIVND (reference sequence). The CDR3 protein is CASSTYSQPQHF. CDR3 DNA sequence: TGTGCCAGTAGTACATATAGTCAGCCCCAGCATTTT.

The chain uses TRBV11-2 and TRBJ2-5; TRBD1 matches at 10 bases. J gave up 1 base and V 6 bases, and 5 bases lay outside the gene matches. The CDR3 length is 15 residues. The V gene's germline CDR1 is SGHAT and CDR2 FQNNGV. As DNA, the CDR3 is TGTGCCAGCAGAAAGGGACAGGGGCGCCAAGAGACCCAGTACTTC. Its translation is CASRKGQGRQETQYF.